The clone carrying this TCR beta chain has a handful of counts. Its target is unknown. This CDR3 is 16 amino acids long. The V gene's germline CDR1 is SQVTM and CDR2 ANQGSEA. V was pared by 0 bases and J by 3 bases, with 7 bases of the junction left unmatched. The entry originates in a study of post-analysis software for immune sequencing data. Study information: In terms of disease course, relapsing-remitting, secondary progressive and progressive-relapsing multiple sclerosis were included. Overall study findings and caveats: With TRBV5-6, TRBV5-1 and TRBV20-1 included, roughly five TRBV segments were more frequent in patients than in controls. Strong co-clustering by F measure was evident for samples that had been prepared in the same batch. Significantly lower normalized Chao1 diversity was seen in multiple sclerosis patients than in controls.

Included in the TCR beta cDNA libraries were unique molecular identifiers. The T cell input of roughly 0.95 to 10 million gave around 540,000 cDNA molecules. TCRdb fed the PCR reads into MiXCR, producing one record per CDR3 protein. The top ten clones hold just under 5% of a sample with around 770,000 distinct CDR3 sequences, 40% to 55% of them seen once. The V call is TRBV29-1, the J call TRBJ2-3; TRBD1 agrees at 9 bases. The origin of this receptor is a girl between 10 and 17 years old with multiple sclerosis. Material: blood. As DNA, the CDR3 is TGCAGCGTTGAAGATCGGGACAGGGCTAGGACAGATACGCAGTATTTT. Translated, it gives CSVEDRDRARTDTQYF.